This T cell receptor beta chain was retrieved from a study of blood T cell repertoires in COVID-19. Study-wide background: Italy, Spain and the United States were the sources of the convalescent and acute COVID-19 samples. From T cells, B-cell-depleted T cells, or PBMCs came the material, which was cDNA or gDNA.

One Seattle source followed patients from active infection through their disease course. CDR1 and CDR2 (germline): SNHLY, FYNNEI. V shed 4 bases and J 5 bases; nucleotides not matched to a gene: 6. The CDR3 consists of 14 residues. Data came from immunoSEQ multiplex PCR; TCRdb stores just in-frame clones and leaves some out. Of approximately 200,000 clones detected, roughly 81% appear once; the ten largest clones hold about an eighth. This receptor was taken from a woman of 80 years or more with COVID-19, enrolled during active disease. This chain connects TRBV2 to TRBJ2-5, with TRBD2 matching over 8 bases. Sequencing used peripheral blood. For the CDR3, the DNA is TGTGCCAGCAGTGTACTGACTAGCGTCGAGACCCAGTACTTC. Amino acids: CASSVLTSVETQYF. Variable domain in full (rest from reference TRBV2 and TRBJ2-5): EPEVTQTPSHQVTQMGQEVILRCVPISNHLYFYWYRQILGQKVEFLVSFYNNEISEKSEIFDDQFSVERPDGSNFTLKIRSTKLEDSAMYFCASSVLTSVETQYFGPGTRLLVL.